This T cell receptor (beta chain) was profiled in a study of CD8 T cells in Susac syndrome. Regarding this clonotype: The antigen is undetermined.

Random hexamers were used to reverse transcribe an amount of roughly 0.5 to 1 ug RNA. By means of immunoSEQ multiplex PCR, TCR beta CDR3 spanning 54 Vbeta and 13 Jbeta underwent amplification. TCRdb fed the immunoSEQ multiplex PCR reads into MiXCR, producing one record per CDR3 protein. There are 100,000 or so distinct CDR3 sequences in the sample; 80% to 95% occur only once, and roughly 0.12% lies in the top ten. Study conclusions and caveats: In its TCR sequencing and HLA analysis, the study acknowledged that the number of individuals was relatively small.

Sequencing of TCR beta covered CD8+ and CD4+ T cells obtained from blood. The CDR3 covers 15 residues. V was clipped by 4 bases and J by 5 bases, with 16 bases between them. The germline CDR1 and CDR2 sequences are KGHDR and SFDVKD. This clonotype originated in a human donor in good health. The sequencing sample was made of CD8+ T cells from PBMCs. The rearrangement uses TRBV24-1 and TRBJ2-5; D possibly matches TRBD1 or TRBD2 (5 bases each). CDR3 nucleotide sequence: TGTGCCACCAGTGACCCGCAGGGTTCGGGGGAGACCCAGTACTTC. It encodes CATSDPQGSGETQYF.